Listed here is a single TCR beta chain. Its target is not known. This specimen belongs to a study of T cell responses to AZD1222 COVID-19 vaccine. Profiling relied on immunoSEQ multiplex PCR, and the TCRdb table lists in-frame clones only, not all of them. The data contain roughly 150,000 clones, roughly 91% of them singletons. This CDR3 has 19 residues. The ends lost 4 bases at V and 2 bases at J; junction bases unmatched: 13. The germline V gene encodes CDR1 SGHDN and CDR2 FVKESK. Study-wide results and caveats: Donors were chiefly white British, with a greater number of females, and clonal diversity was perhaps underestimated. No repertoire was sampled before or during the peak T cell response, only after it. The study found vaccine-associated CD4 TCRs spanning spike, dominant at 160-218 and 743-854. Unmutated variant regions are reportedly targeted by nearly half of spike-specific TCRs.

This specimen consisted of peripheral blood, obtained on day 0 of AZD1222 vaccination. The rearrangement uses TRBV14 and TRBJ2-3, with 12 positions matching TRBD2. The TCR was taken from an adult in good health. CDR3 residues: CASSPATTLAGGFTDTQYF. CDR3 DNA sequence: TGTGCCAGCAGCCCCGCCACCACTCTAGCGGGGGGGTTCACAGATACGCAGTATTTT.